The 6 T cell receptor beta chains reported below all come from one sample, sequenced in a study of T cell responses to AZD1222 COVID-19 vaccine. Repertoires were generated with immunoSEQ multiplex PCR, while TCRdb's copy carries only in-frame clones and drops some. The sample gives roughly 140,000 clones, roughly 92% of which show up once; roughly 1.3% is in the top ten. Here the sequenced sample was peripheral blood, taken on day 0 of AZD1222 vaccination. The receptors were gathered from an adult in good health.

The chain recombines TRBV2 with TRBJ2-3; no clear D. Germline V gives CDR1 SNHLY, CDR2 FYNNEI. Trimming left V 3 bases short and J 4 bases short, with 5 bases between. This CDR3 is built from 12 residues. The CDR3 sequence: CASSEMSDTQYF. The DNA for the CDR3 is TGTGCCAGCAGTGAGATGTCAGATACGCAGTATTTT. The full variable domain, with the rest looked up from reference TRBV2 and TRBJ2-3, is EPEVTQTPSHQVTQMGQEVILRCVPISNHLYFYWYRQILGQKVEFLVSFYNNEISEKSEIFDDQFSVERPDGSNFTLKIRSTKLEDSAMYFCASSEMSDTQYFGPGTRLTVL.

This clone appeared a single time. The chain has TRBV3-1 (or the pseudogene TRBV3-2) and TRBJ1-4; possibly TRBD1 for D (5 bases). Germline V gene data show CDR1 as LGHDT and CDR2 as YNNKEL (reference sequence). V was clipped by 2 bases and J by 4 bases, with 8 bases between them. The CDR3 contains 14 residues. The CDR3 DNA sequence: TGTGCCAGCAGCCAAACGGGGGTTAATGAAAAACTGTTTTTT. It specifies CASSQTGVNEKLFF.

This rearrangement joins TRBV5-1 to TRBJ2-1; 11 nucleotides agree with TRBD2. Germline assignment: CDR1 SGHRS and CDR2 YFSETQ. This CDR3 has 16 residues. Trimming took 4 bases from V and 3 from J; bases not matched to a gene: 6. The CDR3, as DNA: TGCGCCAGCAGCCCGGGGACTAGCGGAAACTACAATGAGCAGTTCTTC. Amino acid sequence: CASSPGTSGNYNEQFF.

As concerns this clone: This CDR3 is also generated by other DNA sequences in the sample. V usage is TRBV7-9 and J usage is TRBJ1-3; D unclear. V was shortened by 3 bases and J by 0 bases, with 3 bases between the two germline ends. Germline V CDR1 and CDR2: SEHNR, FQNEAQ (reference sequence). CDR3 length equals 13 residues. The CDR3 coding sequence is TGTGCCAGCAGCTTCAACTCTGGAAACACCATATATTTT. This gives the protein CASSFNSGNTIYF.

The J gene is TRBJ2-3, the V gene TRBV10-3; the D is unclear. V lost 0 bases to trimming and J lost 6 bases, with 4 bases between them. Germline CDR1 is ENHRY and CDR2 is SYGVKD. The CDR3 has 12 residues. CDR3 loop: CAISESGDTQYF. The CDR3 DNA is TGTGCCATCAGTGAGTCTGGGGATACGCAGTATTTT.

The rearrangement links TRBV24-1 to TRBJ2-3; 7 bases map to TRBD1. Germline V gene sequence: CDR1 KGHDR, CDR2 SFDVKD. The V gene end was trimmed by 1 base and the J gene end by 0 bases; junction bases not matched to a gene: 9. The CDR3 sequence is 18 residues long. Here the CDR3 DNA reads TGTGCCACCAGTGATTTTAGGGGGACAGACGTGAGCACAGATACGCAGTATTTT. Protein sequence: CATSDFRGTDVSTDTQYF.